This T cell receptor (beta chain) comes out of a study of cytomegalovirus exposure and HLA in healthy donors. Primers included in the PCR were 60 Vbeta and 13 Jbeta primers. The method was immunoSEQ multiplex PCR; TCRdb's version includes in-frame clones alone and lacks a portion of them. This sample yields approximately 93,000 clones, of which roughly 60% are seen a single time; 5.9% belongs to the top ten. This CDR3 region has 13 residues. Germline V gives CDR1 MNHNS, CDR2 SASEGT. V trimming: 6 bases; J trimming: 2 bases; junction bases outside the gene matches: 3. This clone was seen only a few times. Its specificity is not known. The study's findings and limits: A further, later analysis showed that HLA-associated TCR beta chains (compared with equally common others) were more clonally expanded. Many donors shared some public TCRs, even though most TCR sequences were rare. Solely CMV serostatus was available to characterize immune exposure. HLA-A and HLA-B allele assignments for most subjects were reportedly predicted accurately using TCR beta sequences.

The gene calls are TRBV6-1 and TRBJ2-7; 8 positions agree with TRBD2. The specimen sequenced was PBMCs. This clonotype originated in a boy between 10 and 17 years old in good health and CMV-seropositive. The CDR3 bases are TGTGCCAGCAGGAGAGCGGGAGCCTACGAGCAGTACTTC. Amino acids: CASRRAGAYEQYF.